What follows is one T cell receptor (beta chain) and its context. Its antigen is not identified. Expressed TCRB transcripts were sequenced after all isolated RNA was converted to cDNA. Assay used: immunoSEQ multiplex PCR; TCRdb lists only in-frame clones, some missing. The sample has 680,000 or so clones, roughly 12% seen once. The data stem from a study of beta chain features in type 1 diabetes. The study's findings and limits: People with Type 1 diabetes carried modestly yet significantly shorter TCRB CDR3s in all four CD4+ subsets. VDJ junctions sequenced from type 1 diabetes patients showed fewer insertions and more deletions. In the patient group, naive, central memory and Treg TCRB repertoires seemed more alike than in the healthy donor group.

CDR3 length: 13 amino acids. V was clipped by 2 bases and J by 1 base, with 2 bases between them. CDR1 is LNHDA and CDR2 is SQIVND in the germline V gene (reference sequence). A heparinised blood draw that averaged roughly 110 mL was obtained once from each donor. The J gene is TRBJ2-2, the V gene TRBV19; D unclear. The sequencing input was naive CD4+ T cells from blood. The receptor's source is a man aged 18 to 30 with type 1 diabetes. For the CDR3, the DNA is TGTGCCAGTAGTATACAGAACACCGGGGAGCTGTTTTTT. Translated: CASSIQNTGELFF.